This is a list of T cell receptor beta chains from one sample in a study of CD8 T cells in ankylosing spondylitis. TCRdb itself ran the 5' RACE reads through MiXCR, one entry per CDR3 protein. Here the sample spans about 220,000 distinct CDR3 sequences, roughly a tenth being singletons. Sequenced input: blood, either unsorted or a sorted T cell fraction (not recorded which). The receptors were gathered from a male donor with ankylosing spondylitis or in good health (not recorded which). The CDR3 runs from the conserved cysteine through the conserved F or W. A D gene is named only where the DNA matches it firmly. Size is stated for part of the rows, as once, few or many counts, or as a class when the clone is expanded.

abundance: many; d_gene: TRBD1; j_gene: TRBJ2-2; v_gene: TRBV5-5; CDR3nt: TGTGCCAGCAGCTTGGGCCGGACAGGGAACACCGGGGAGCTGTTTTTT; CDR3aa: CASSLGRTGNTGELFF
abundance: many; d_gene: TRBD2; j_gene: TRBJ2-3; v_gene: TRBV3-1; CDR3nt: TGTGCCAGCAGCCAACCACTTAGCGGGGGTGTTTTGAGGCAGTATTTT; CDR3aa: CASSQPLSGGVLRQYF
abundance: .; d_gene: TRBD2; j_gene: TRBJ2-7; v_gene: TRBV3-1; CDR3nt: TGTGCCAGCAGCCAAGTCCAGCTAGCGGGGGGCCAGTCCTACGAGCAGTACTTC; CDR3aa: CASSQVQLAGGQSYEQYF
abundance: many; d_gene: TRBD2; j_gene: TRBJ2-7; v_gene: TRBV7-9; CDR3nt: TGTGCCAGCAGCCACGGACTAGCGGGATACGAGCAGTACTTC; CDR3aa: CASSHGLAGYEQYF
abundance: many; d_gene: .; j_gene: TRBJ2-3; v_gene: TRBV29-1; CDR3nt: TGCAGCGTTGAAGGTAGCACAGATACGCAGTATTTT; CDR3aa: CSVEGSTDTQYF
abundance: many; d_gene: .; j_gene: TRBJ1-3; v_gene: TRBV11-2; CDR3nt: TGTGCCAGCAGCTTAACCGGGACTCTCTCTGGAAACACCATATATTTT; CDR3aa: CASSLTGTLSGNTIYF
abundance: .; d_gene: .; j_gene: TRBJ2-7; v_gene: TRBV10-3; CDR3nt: TGTGCCATCAGTGAGCCCGACAGGCCCGAGCAGTACTTC; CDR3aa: CAISEPDRPEQYF
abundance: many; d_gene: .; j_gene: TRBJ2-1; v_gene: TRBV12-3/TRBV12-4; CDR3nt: TGTGCCAGCACTATAGGGCATTGGGCCAACAATGAGCAGTTCTTC; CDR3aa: CASTIGHWANNEQFF
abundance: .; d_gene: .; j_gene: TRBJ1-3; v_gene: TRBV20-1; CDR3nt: TGCAGTGCTATTGACAGCTCTGGAAACACCATATATTTT; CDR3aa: CSAIDSSGNTIYF
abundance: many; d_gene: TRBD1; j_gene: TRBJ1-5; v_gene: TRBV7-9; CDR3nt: TGTGCCATCGGACAGGACAATCAGCCCCAGCATTTT; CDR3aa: CAIGQDNQPQHF
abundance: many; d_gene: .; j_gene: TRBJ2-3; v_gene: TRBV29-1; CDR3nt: TGCAGCGGCTTGATAGATACGCAGTATTTT; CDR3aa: CSGLIDTQYF
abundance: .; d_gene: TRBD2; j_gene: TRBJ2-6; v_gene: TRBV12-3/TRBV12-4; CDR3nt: TGTGCCCTCAGTTTCGTGAACGCAGCGGGGATTGGGGCCAACGTCCTGACTTTC; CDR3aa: CALSFVNAAGIGANVLTF
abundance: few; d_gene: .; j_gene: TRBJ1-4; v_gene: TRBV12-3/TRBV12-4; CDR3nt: TGTGCCAGCAGCCCACAACCCGGTCGGAGCAGACTGTTTTTT; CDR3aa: CASSPQPGRSRLFF
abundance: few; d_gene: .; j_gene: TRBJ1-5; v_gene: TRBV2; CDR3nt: TGTGCCAGCAGTCCATCCTTGGTAGGTCAGCCCCAGCATTTT; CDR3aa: CASSPSLVGQPQHF
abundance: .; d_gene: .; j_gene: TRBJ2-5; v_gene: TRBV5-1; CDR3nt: TGCGCCTCAAAGCCAGATATACAAGAGACCCAGTACTTC; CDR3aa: CASKPDIQETQYF
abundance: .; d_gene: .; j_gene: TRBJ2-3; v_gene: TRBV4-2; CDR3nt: TGTGCCAGCAGCCCCCCGGGCCTCTTCACAGATACGCAGTATTTT; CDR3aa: CASSPPGLFTDTQYF
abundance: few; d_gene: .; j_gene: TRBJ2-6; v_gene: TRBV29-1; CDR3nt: TGCAGCGTTGAGGTAACTGGGGCCAACGTCCTGACTTTC; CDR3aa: CSVEVTGANVLTF
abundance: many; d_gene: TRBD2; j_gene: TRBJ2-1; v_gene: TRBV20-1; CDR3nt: TGCAGTGCTAGTCCTGGGCGGGGGGGCTACAATGAGCAGTTCTTC; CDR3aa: CSASPGRGGYNEQFF
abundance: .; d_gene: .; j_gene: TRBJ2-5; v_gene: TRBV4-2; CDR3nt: TGTGCCAGCAGCTCTGGGGTACTGACAGAGACCCAGTACTTC; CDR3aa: CASSSGVLTETQYF
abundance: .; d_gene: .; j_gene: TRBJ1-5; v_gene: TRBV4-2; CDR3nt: TGTGCCAGCAGCCAAGATGGGGCAGGGAGAAATCAGCCCCAGCATTTT; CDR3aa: CASSQDGAGRNQPQHF
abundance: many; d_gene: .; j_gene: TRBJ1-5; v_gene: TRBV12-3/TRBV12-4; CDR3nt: TGTGCCAGCAGTGAAGGACAAGTCTATAGCAATCAGCCCCAGCATTTT; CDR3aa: CASSEGQVYSNQPQHF
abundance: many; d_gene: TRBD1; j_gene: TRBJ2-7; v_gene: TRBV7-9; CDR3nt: TGTGCCAGCAGCCGTATTCCCTCACAGGGGGCTCGGGAGGAGCAGTACTTC; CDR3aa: CASSRIPSQGAREEQYF
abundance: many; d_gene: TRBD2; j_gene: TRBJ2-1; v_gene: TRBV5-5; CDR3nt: TGTGCCAGCAGCTTGGTATCGGGGGGGCTATACCCTGAGCAGTTCTTC; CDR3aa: CASSLVSGGLYPEQFF
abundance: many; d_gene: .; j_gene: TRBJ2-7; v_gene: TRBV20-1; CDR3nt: TGCAGTGCTAGTCCTTGGGAACAAGCCTCCTACGAGCAGTACTTC; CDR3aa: CSASPWEQASYEQYF
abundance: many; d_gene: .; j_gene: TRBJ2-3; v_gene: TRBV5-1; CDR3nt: TGCGCCAGCAGCGACACTACAGGGTTAGATACGCAGTATTTT; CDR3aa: CASSDTTGLDTQYF
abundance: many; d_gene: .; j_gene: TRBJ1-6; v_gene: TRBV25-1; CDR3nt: TGTGCCAGCAGTCTCCAGGTAGATAATTCACCCCTCCACTTT; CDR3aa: CASSLQVDNSPLHF
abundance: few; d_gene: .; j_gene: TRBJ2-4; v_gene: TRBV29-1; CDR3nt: TGCAGCGTTCTCCCTACAGGGGGCGCGGGGGGAAACATTCAGTACTTC; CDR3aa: CSVLPTGGAGGNIQYF
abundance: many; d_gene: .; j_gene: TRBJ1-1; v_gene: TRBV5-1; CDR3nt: TGCGCCAGCAGAATCCGGACAGCCCTGGACACTGAAGCTTTCTTT; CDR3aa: CASRIRTALDTEAFF
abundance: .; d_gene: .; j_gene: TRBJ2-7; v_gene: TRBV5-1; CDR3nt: TGCGCCAGCAGCTTGGTGGGGACCTCCTACGAGCAGTACTTC; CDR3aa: CASSLVGTSYEQYF
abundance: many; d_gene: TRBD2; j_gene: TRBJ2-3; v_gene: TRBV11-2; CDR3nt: TGTGCCAGTGCTAGCGGGGGTTGGGGGACAGATACGCAGTATTTT; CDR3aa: CASASGGWGTDTQYF
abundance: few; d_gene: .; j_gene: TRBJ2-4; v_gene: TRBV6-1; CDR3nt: TGTGCCAGCACGGGTTCAGGGCTGGGGAGAAACATTCAGTACTTC; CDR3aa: CASTGSGLGRNIQYF
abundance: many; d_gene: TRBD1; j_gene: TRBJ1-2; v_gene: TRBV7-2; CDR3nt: TGTGCCAGCAGCCGTCGACAGGGAGGGAGCTACACCTTC; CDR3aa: CASSRRQGGSYTF